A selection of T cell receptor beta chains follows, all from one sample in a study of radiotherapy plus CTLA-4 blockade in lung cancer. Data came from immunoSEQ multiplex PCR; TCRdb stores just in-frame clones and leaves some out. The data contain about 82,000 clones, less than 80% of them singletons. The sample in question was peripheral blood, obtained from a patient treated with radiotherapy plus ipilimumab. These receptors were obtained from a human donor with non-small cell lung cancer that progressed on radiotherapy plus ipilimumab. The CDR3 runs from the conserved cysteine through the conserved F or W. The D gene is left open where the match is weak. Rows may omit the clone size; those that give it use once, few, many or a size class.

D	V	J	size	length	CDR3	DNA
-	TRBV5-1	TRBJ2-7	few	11	CASSLSGEQYF	TGCGCCAGCAGCTTGAGTGGGGAGCAGTACTTC
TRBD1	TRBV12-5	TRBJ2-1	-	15	CASAKGQPSYNEQFF	TGTGCTAGTGCCAAGGGACAGCCCTCCTACAATGAGCAGTTCTTC
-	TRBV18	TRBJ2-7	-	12	CASSPKGYEQYF	TGTGCCAGCTCACCCAAGGGCTACGAGCAGTACTTC
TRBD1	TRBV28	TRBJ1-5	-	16	CASSSDRAHSNQPQHF	TGTGCCAGCAGTTCGGACAGGGCACATAGCAATCAGCCCCAGCATTTT
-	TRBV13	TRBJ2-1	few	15	CASSDGGRSYNEQFF	TGTGCCAGCAGCGATGGCGGGCGCTCCTACAATGAGCAGTTCTTC
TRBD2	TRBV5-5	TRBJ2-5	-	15	CASSFTSGVQETQYF	TGTGCCAGCAGCTTTACTAGCGGCGTCCAAGAGACCCAGTACTTC
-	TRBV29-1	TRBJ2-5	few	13	CSVEDSGGETQYF	TGCAGCGTTGAAGATTCAGGTGGGGAGACCCAGTACTTC
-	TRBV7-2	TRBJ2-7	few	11	CASSLSYEQYF	TGTGCCAGCAGCTTGTCCTACGAGCAGTACTTC
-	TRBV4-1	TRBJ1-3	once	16	CASSQDSATTGNTIYF	TGCGCCAGCAGCCAAGACAGCGCAACGACTGGAAACACCATATATTTT
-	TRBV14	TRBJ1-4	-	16	CASSQRRGRINEKLFF	TGTGCCAGCAGTCAAAGACGGGGACGGATTAATGAAAAACTGTTTTTT
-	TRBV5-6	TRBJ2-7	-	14	CASSLGQGGAEQYF	TGTGCCAGCAGCTTGGGACAGGGAGGGGCCGAGCAGTACTTC
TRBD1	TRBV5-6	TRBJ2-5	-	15	CASSLALGQQETQYF	TGTGCCAGCAGCTTGGCCTTGGGACAGCAAGAGACCCAGTACTTC
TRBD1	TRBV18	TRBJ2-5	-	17	CASSPLTGTGGRETQYF	TGTGCCAGCTCACCTCTAACCGGGACAGGGGGCAGAGAGACCCAGTACTTC
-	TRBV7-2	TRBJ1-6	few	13	CASSLGLGSPLHF	TGTGCCAGCAGCTTAGGATTAGGATCACCCCTCCACTTT
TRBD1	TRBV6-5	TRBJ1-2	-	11	CASGTGYGYTF	TGTGCCAGCGGGACAGGCTATGGCTACACCTTC
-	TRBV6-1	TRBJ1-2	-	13	CASREPTHYGYTF	TGTGCCAGCAGAGAGCCCACACATTATGGCTACACCTTC
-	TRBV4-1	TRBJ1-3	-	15	CASSQGSLSGNTIYF	TGCGCCAGCAGCCAAGGCTCGCTCTCTGGAAACACCATATATTTT
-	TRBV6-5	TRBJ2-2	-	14	CASSYDFNTGELFF	TGTGCCAGCAGTTACGACTTCAACACCGGGGAGCTGTTTTTT
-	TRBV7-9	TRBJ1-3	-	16	CASSPTGSFSGNTIYF	TGTGCCAGCAGCCCTACGGGCAGCTTCTCTGGAAACACCATATATTTT
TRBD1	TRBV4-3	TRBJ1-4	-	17	CASSLLTGGRTNEKLFF	TGCGCCAGCAGCCTACTAACAGGGGGACGGACTAATGAAAAACTGTTTTTT
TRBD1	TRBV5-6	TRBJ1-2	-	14	CASSSGTGASGYTF	TGTGCCAGCAGCTCCGGGACAGGGGCGAGCGGCTACACCTTC
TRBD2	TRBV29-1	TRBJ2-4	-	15	CSVALSGGRENIQYF	TGCAGCGTTGCGCTGTCGGGAGGCCGGGAAAACATTCAGTACTTC
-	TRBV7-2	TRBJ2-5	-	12	CASSLSEETQYF	TGTGCCAGCAGCTTATCCGAAGAGACCCAGTACTTC
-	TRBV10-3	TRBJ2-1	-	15	CAISVAPSSYNEQFF	TGTGCCATCAGTGTAGCGCCTAGCTCCTACAATGAGCAGTTCTTC
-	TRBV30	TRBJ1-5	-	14	CAWLRDGSNQPQHF	TGTGCCTGGCTCCGGGACGGTAGCAATCAGCCCCAGCATTTT
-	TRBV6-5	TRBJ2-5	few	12	CAGGPGSETQYF	TGTGCCGGAGGGCCGGGGTCAGAGACCCAGTACTTC
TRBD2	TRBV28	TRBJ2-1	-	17	CASSWTSGGTLGNEQFF	TGTGCCAGCAGTTGGACTAGCGGGGGTACTCTGGGGAATGAGCAGTTCTTC
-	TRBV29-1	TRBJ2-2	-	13	CSVRRAVAGELFF	TGCAGCGTTAGGCGGGCCGTGGCCGGGGAGCTGTTTTTT
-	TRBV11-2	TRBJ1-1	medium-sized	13	CASSSYPSNEAFF	TGTGCCAGCAGCTCCTACCCATCGAATGAAGCTTTCTTT
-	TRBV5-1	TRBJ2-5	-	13	CASSLFGGETQYF	TGCGCCAGCAGCTTGTTTGGGGGAGAGACCCAGTACTTC
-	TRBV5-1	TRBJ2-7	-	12	CASSLDDYEQYF	TGCGCCAGCAGCTTGGATGACTACGAGCAGTACTTC
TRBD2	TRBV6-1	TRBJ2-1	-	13	CASSEGTNNEQFF	TGTGCCAGCAGTGAGGGGACTAACAATGAGCAGTTCTTC
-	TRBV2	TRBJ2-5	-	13	CASNRQYQETQYF	TGTGCCAGCAATCGACAGTACCAAGAGACCCAGTACTTC
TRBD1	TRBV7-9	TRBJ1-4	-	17	CASSFGQGSSRDEKLFF	TGTGCCAGCAGCTTCGGACAGGGTTCAAGTCGAGATGAAAAACTGTTTTTT
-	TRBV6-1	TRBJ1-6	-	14	CASSELAEGSPLHF	TGTGCCAGCAGTGAACTAGCGGAAGGTTCACCCCTCCACTTT
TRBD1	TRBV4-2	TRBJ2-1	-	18	CASSQENLLRTGGNEQFF	TGTGCCAGCAGCCAAGAAAACCTACTGCGGACAGGGGGTAATGAGCAGTTCTTC
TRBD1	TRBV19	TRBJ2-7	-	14	CASSPDRGRSEQYF	TGTGCCAGTAGTCCGGACAGGGGCCGGTCCGAGCAGTACTTC
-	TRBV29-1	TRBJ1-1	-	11	CSVWGGTEAFF	TGCAGCGTGTGGGGGGGCACTGAAGCTTTCTTT
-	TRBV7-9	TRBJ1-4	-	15	CASSTPTGPNEKLFF	TGTGCCAGCAGTACCCCGACAGGTCCGAATGAAAAACTGTTTTTT
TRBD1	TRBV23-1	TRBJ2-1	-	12	CARRQGPNEQFF	TGCGCCAGGAGACAGGGGCCAAATGAGCAGTTCTTC
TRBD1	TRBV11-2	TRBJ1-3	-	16	CASSSGQVFSGNTIYF	TGTGCCAGCAGCTCTGGACAGGTCTTCTCTGGAAACACCATATATTTT
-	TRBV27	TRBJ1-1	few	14	CASSRGGRSTEAFF	TGTGCCAGCAGCAGAGGGGGGAGGAGCACTGAAGCTTTCTTT
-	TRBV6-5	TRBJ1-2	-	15	CASSYGPGMSAGYTF	TGTGCCAGCAGTTACGGGCCGGGGATGTCAGCGGGCTACACCTTC
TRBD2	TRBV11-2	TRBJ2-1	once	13	CASSLEAAGSLFF	TGTGCCAGCAGCTTAGAGGCAGCGGGGTCGCTGTTCTTC
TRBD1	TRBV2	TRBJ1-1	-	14	CASSGTGANTEAFF	TGTGCCAGCAGTGGGACAGGGGCGAACACTGAAGCTTTCTTT
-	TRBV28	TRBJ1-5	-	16	CASSLTSPGGMQPQHF	TGTGCCAGCAGTTTGACAAGTCCGGGGGGCATGCAGCCCCAGCATTTT
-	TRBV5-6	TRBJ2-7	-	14	CASSHLRGGDEQYF	TGTGCCAGCAGCCACCTAAGGGGGGGCGACGAGCAGTACTTC
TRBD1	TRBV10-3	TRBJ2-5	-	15	CAISELDRGGETQYF	TGTGCCATCAGTGAGCTGGACAGGGGTGGAGAGACCCAGTACTTC
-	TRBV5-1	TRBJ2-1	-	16	CASKGGDGAPYNEQFF	TGCGCCAGCAAAGGGGGTGACGGGGCTCCCTACAATGAGCAGTTCTTC